This T cell receptor beta chain was identified in a study of shared clonotypes between healthy human individuals (TCRdb year 2020). About the investigation overall: A few men and a couple of women, aged 18 to 49 years, made up the cohort. Blood TCR repertoires of a handful of healthy adults were deeply sequenced to estimate repertoire size and the extent of clonotype sharing between individuals. Per donor, leukapheresis produced somewhere between about 0.9 and 9.5 billion PBMCs. To increase sequencing depth and limit assay-specific biases, TCR repertoire library preparation and sequencing were carried out by different laboratories using diverse techniques. For each donor, CD4 naive and CD4 memory were each given three plates, CD8 naive was given two plates, and CD8 memory was given one plate. On the study overall, not on this receptor specifically: Compared with non-shared clonotypes, the clonotypes found in all four sorted-subset donors had higher generation probabilities. Around 5.4% of naive CD4, 3.5% of naive CD8, roughly 2.5% of memory CD4, and about 0.4% of memory CD8 clonotypes were shared across several donors. Incomplete sequencing was indicated by rarefaction of sorted-subset datasets, despite the large sequencing depth. Naive subsets generally had larger estimated clonotype richness than memory subsets did. Pairwise subsampling indicated that sequencing depth was expected to affect the degree of clonotype sharing among donors. Only blood was sampled, and tissue TCR repertoires likely differ from those in blood. The small number of donors limited the genetic and exposure-history diversity represented.

As to this clone: No antigen is known for it. The sample holds no much larger clone one base away, and base qualities are not on file.

Healthy HIV-negative adults with no recently reported acute infections or vaccinations were included as donors. Every donor was a Caucasian adult living in Nashville, Tennessee, USA. Magnetic negative selection was used to enrich CD4+ T cells, after which naive cells were positively selected on CD45RA and the negative fraction became the memory subset. Blood was collected by leukapheresis, and PBMCs were isolated by Ficoll-Histopaque density gradient centrifugation and then cryopreserved in liquid nitrogen vapor phase. Analytical flow cytometry was used to check the purity and quantity of each magnetically sorted T cell population. Each sorted fraction had its genomic DNA isolated and then quantified by UV absorbance on a Nanodrop 2000c. TCR CDR3 regions were amplified from genomic DNA by multiplex PCR using the deep immunoSEQ assay. Extracted genomic DNA from each cell subset was spread evenly across all wells of several immunoSEQ 96-well plates, with each plate serving as a replicate. For sorted subsets, approximately 200 ng of genomic DNA, equivalent to some 33,000 T cell genomes, went into each replicate PCR. Purified libraries were quantified with a Qubit 3.0 fluorometer, sized on a Bioanalyzer 2100, and re-quantified with the KAPA Library Quantification kit. A separate single-read 150-cycle Illumina NextSeq 550 flow cell was used to sequence each immunoSEQ 96-well plate. Per the original workflow: Because the immunoSEQ output included only junctional sequences and no quality scores, the filtering could not be the same as the filtering used for full-length reads. To assign V/J genes and CDR3, sequences were annotated using PyIR, a Python wrapper for IgBLAST v1.9, with IMGT germline references. Reads with weak V/J assignments (E-value above 1e-6), missing CDR3, stop codons, out-of-frame junctions, or ambiguous translated residues were removed. A V3J clonotype was defined by an identical inferred V gene, J gene, and CDR3 amino acid sequence. Percentage overlap between repertoires was calculated by dividing the number of shared unique clonotypes by the size of the smaller repertoire. Repertoire richness was assessed with RTK rarefaction, the Chao1 estimator, and Recon v2.1 estimates of unobserved clonotypes. For all TCRbeta clonotypes obtained by the gDNA method from a handful of donors, generation probabilities were computed with OLGA. In its TCRdb copy, this immuneACCESS table keeps in-frame sequences only and misses some clones. Where compared with another copy, unresolved V genes explain less than half of these, and the others have no known cause. The V and J calls and clone size were taken over from that table, and D and trimming were inferred from the DNA. Recorded for this sample are under 1,100,000 clones; approximately 72% of them occurred a single time. Jointly, the top ten make up approximately 1.5% of the sample.

Per the germline V gene, SGHTA is the CDR1 and FQGNSA is the CDR2. V is reduced by 6 bases and J by 0 bases, leaving a spacing of 14 bases between them. CDR3 length: 16 amino acids, cysteine to phenylalanine. Of the read, only the CDR3 DNA is kept; its 48 bases are in frame from base 1. The sequencing input was memory CD4+ T cells sorted from blood. The cell subset or site label, read with the paper, signifies: CD45RA-negative fraction. The sequence links TRBV7-2 to TRBJ2-2; the D segment cannot be called with confidence. The sequence came from a man aged 18 to 29 in good health. The encoded CDR3 is CASSRRTVANTGELFF. DNA sequence: TGTGCCAGCAGTCGGCGGACGGTCGCGAACACCGGGGAGCTGTTTTTT. Outside the CDR3, residues come from the reference TRBV7-2 and TRBJ2-2 proteins, so the full variable domain is: GAGVSQSPSNKVTEKGKDVELRCDPISGHTALYWYRQSLGQGLEFLIYFQGNSAPDKSGLPSDRFSAERTGGSVSTLTIQRTQQEDSAVYLCASSRRTVANTGELFFGEGSRLTVL.